Following are 27 T cell receptor beta chains from one sample sequenced in a study of cytomegalovirus exposure and HLA in healthy donors. A multiplex PCR was run with 60 Vbeta primers and 13 Jbeta primers. TCRdb's table, derived via immunoSEQ multiplex PCR, lists solely in-frame clones and lacks some. The sample carries some 170,000 clones, roughly 76% recorded once. Sequencing was done on a sample of PBMCs. Receptor source: a woman between 50 and 59 years old in good health and CMV-seronegative.

This clone was observed once. The chain combines TRBV19 with TRBJ2-2; 7 nucleotides align to TRBD2. V dropped 1 base and J dropped 4; count of bases not matched to a gene: 3. Germline V gene data show CDR1 as LNHDA and CDR2 as SQIVND (reference sequence). The CDR3 consists of 15 residues. CDR3 in DNA: TGTGCCAGTAGTATAGGCGGGAGCGTCACCGGGGAGCTGTTTTTT. Its translation is CASSIGGSVTGELFF.

The rearrangement uses TRBV6-1 and TRBJ2-2; 12 nucleotides align to TRBD2. Per the germline V gene, CDR1 is MNHNS and CDR2 is SASEGT. The CDR3 runs 19 residues. V shed 2 bases, J shed 7 bases, and the junction held 14 bases outside the gene matches. The CDR3 bases are TGTGCCAGCAGTGAAAAGGGGGCTAGCGGGGGGGCTTTCGGCGGGGAGCTGTTTTTT. Translation gives CASSEKGASGGAFGGELFF.

The gene calls are TRBV14 and TRBJ1-2; TRBD1 matches 9 bases. This CDR3 is built from 13 residues. V dropped 1 base and J dropped 11; count of bases not matched to a gene: 5. CDR1 is SGHDN, CDR2 FVKESK, per germline. The chain's CDR3 is CASSQGGQGIYTF. The CDR3 DNA is TGTGCCAGCAGCCAAGGGGGACAGGGCATTTACACCTTC.

The rearrangement joins TRBV4-3 to TRBJ1-5; D might be TRBD1 (6 bases). The CDR3 length is 13 residues. Trimming pared 1 base from V and 10 bases from J, leaving 11 bases between. Germline-derived CDR1 and CDR2 are LGHNA and YSLEER. The CDR3 DNA reads as TGCGCCAGCAGCCAAGGGACAGAGTTACCCCAGCATTTT. Translating it yields CASSQGTELPQHF.

The J gene is TRBJ2-1, the V gene TRBV7-9, with TRBD1 matching 7 bases. Germline CDR1 and CDR2: SEHNR and FQNEAQ (reference sequence). The CDR3 totals 13 residues. Trimming cost V 4 bases and J 6 bases; bases outside gene matches: 3. The CDR3: CASSYRTGNEQFF. In DNA, the CDR3 is TGTGCCAGCAGCTACCGGACAGGCAATGAGCAGTTCTTC.

The chain has TRBV11-3 and TRBJ2-1; 9 bases line up with TRBD1. This CDR3 has 14 residues. After removal of 5 bases from V and 7 bases from J, the junction contained 6 bases not matched to a gene. CDR1 is SGHNT, CDR2 YENEEA, per germline. The CDR3 loop is CASSVPGTGNEQFF. DNA of the CDR3: TGTGCCAGCAGCGTCCCCGGGACAGGGAATGAGCAGTTCTTC.

This rearrangement joins TRBV7-9 to TRBJ2-7, with 8 bases lining up with TRBD2. Germline V gene lookup returns CDR1 SEHNR and CDR2 FQNEAQ (reference sequence). V gave up 3 bases and J gave up 4 bases; unmatched junction bases: 5. This CDR3 is built from 14 residues. Here the CDR3 DNA reads TGTGCCAGCAGCTTTTCGGGGGGGGGATACGAGCAGTACTTC. Translation gives CASSFSGGGYEQYF.

V usage is TRBV27 and J usage is TRBJ2-3; TRBD1 is a possible D gene (5 bases). V was trimmed by 8 bases and J by 6 bases, leaving 12 bases between them. Germline CDR1 is MNHEY and CDR2 is SMNVEV (reference sequence). The length of the CDR3 is 12 residues. In DNA form, the CDR3 reads TGTGCCAGCCGAACGAAGGGGGATACGCAGTATTTT. Its translation is CASRTKGDTQYF.

The chain joins TRBV19 to TRBJ2-1; D is perhaps TRBD2 (5 bases). The length of the CDR3 is 13 residues. The ends were cut back, 3 bases at V and 6 bases at J, with 9 bases in the middle. Germline CDR1 reads LNHDA; CDR2 reads SQIVND (reference sequence). The CDR3 loop is CASSIQAGNEQFF. The CDR3 DNA follows: TGTGCCAGTAGTATTCAGGCGGGCAATGAGCAGTTCTTC.

The V and J genes are TRBV9 and TRBJ1-2, with 7 bases that match TRBD1. V lost 6 bases to trimming and J lost 5 bases; unmatched junction nucleotides: 7. This CDR3 comprises 13 residues. Germline CDR1 and CDR2: SGDLS and YYNGEE. The CDR3 spells CASTSRDRYGYTF. The CDR3, as DNA: TGTGCCAGCACCTCAAGGGACAGATATGGCTACACCTTC. The entire variable domain, with the rest obtained from reference TRBV9 and TRBJ1-2, is as follows: DSGVTQTPKHLITATGQRVTLRCSPRSGDLSVYWYQQSLDQGLQFLIQYYNGEERAKGNILERFSAQQFPDLHSELNLSSLELGDSALYFCASTSRDRYGYTFGSGTRLTVV.

The chain carries TRBV29-1 and TRBJ1-2; TRBD1 aligns across 12 bases. The CDR3 runs to 13 residues. Germline values: CDR1 SQVTM, CDR2 ANQGSEA. V was clipped by 6 bases and J by 8 bases; unmatched bases: 7. This CDR3 is CSVPGQGAEGYTF. CDR3 DNA sequence: TGCAGCGTCCCGGGACAGGGGGCAGAAGGCTACACCTTC. The variable domain in full, with the rest retrieved from reference TRBV29-1 and TRBJ1-2, is SAVISQKPSRDICQRGTSLTIQCQVDSQVTMMFWYRQQPGQSLTLIATANQGSEATYESGFVIDKFPISRPNLTFSTLTVSNMSPEDSSIYLCSVPGQGAEGYTFGSGTRLTVV.

On this clone itself: A junction boundary mismatches the germline segment, possibly from a read error. J is TRBJ1-5 and V is TRBV7-9; perhaps TRBD1 as D (6 bases). The V gene's germline CDR1 is SEHNR and CDR2 FQNEAQ (reference sequence). This CDR3 is built from 13 residues. CDR3 nucleotide sequence: TGTTCCAGCAGCGCTTCAACAGGGCAGCCCCAGCATTTT. It yields the protein CSSSASTGQPQHF.

This rearrangement joins TRBV7-9 to TRBJ2-5; D remains ambiguous. V lost 5 bases to trimming and J lost 3 bases, with 13 bases between them. Germline V gives CDR1 SEHNR, CDR2 FQNEAQ (reference sequence). The CDR3 length is 14 residues. CDR3 bases: TGTGCCAGCAGCCCCCGGGTTTTGGAAGAGACCCAGTACTTC. This sequence encodes CASSPRVLEETQYF.

The chain employs TRBV6-4 and TRBJ2-1; possible D gene TRBD1, 6 bases. The germline V and J ends were trimmed by 2 bases and 9 bases, with 17 bases remaining between them. The CDR3 length is 15 residues. The germline V gene has CDR1 MRHNA and CDR2 SNTAGT. CDR3 residues: CASSDRGLGGSEQFF. The DNA for the CDR3 is TGTGCCAGCAGTGACCGTGGGCTAGGGGGTAGTGAGCAGTTCTTC.

The rearrangement uses TRBV5-1 and TRBJ1-4, with D possibly matching TRBD1 (5 bases). Germline CDR1 and CDR2: SGHRS and YFSETQ. Trimming removed 4 bases from V and 0 bases from J, with 10 bases in between. The CDR3 extends over 15 amino acids. In DNA, the CDR3 is TGCGCCAGCAGCGTCAGGGTATCAACTAATGAAAAACTGTTTTTT. Translation: CASSVRVSTNEKLFF.

This chain links TRBV5-4 with TRBJ2-7; tentative D call: TRBD1 (5 bases). The V and J ends lost 0 bases and 2 bases respectively, with 9 bases between them. This CDR3 contains 14 residues. CDR1 and CDR2 from the germline V gene are SGHNT and YYREEE (reference sequence). The CDR3 loop is CASSLAPGTYEQYF. CDR3 sequence (DNA): TGTGCCAGCAGCTTGGCCCCAGGGACCTACGAGCAGTACTTC. The full variable domain, rest sourced from reference TRBV5-4 and TRBJ2-7, is ETGVTQSPTHLIKTRGQQVTLRCSSQSGHNTVSWYQQALGQGPQFIFQYYREEENGRGNFPPRFSGLQFPNYSSELNVNALELDDSALYLCASSLAPGTYEQYFGPGTRLTVT.

This clone was seen more than once but under ten times. This chain joins TRBV4-1 and TRBJ2-3, with 10 bases fitting TRBD2. Per the germline V gene, CDR1 is MGHRA and CDR2 is YSYEKL. CDR3 length: 17 residues. J gave up 3 bases and V 1 base, and 7 bases lay outside the gene matches. As DNA, the CDR3 is TGCGCCAGCAGCCAAGTTGGAGCGGGGGGGCAAACAGATACGCAGTATTTT. Translated: CASSQVGAGGQTDTQYF.

The V and J genes are TRBV4-3 and TRBJ1-3, with a tentative D call TRBD1 (5 bases). Germline V gives CDR1 LGHNA, CDR2 YSLEER. The CDR3 has 17 amino acids. The V gene lost 1 base and the J gene lost 1 base, with 14 bases spanning the gap. CDR3 protein: CASSQVVPGESGNTIYF. The CDR3 DNA is TGCGCCAGCAGCCAAGTTGTACCGGGGGAATCTGGAAACACCATATATTTT.

This clone has a handful of counts. The same CDR3 arises from other DNA sequences in this sample as well. The genes are TRBV9 and TRBJ2-5; D might be TRBD2 (5 bases). Germline V gene lookup returns CDR1 SGDLS and CDR2 YYNGEE. The germline V and J ends were trimmed by 0 bases and 1 base, with 7 bases remaining between them. The CDR3 spans 14 residues. CDR3 amino acids: CASSVGGSQETQYF. CDR3 bases: TGTGCCAGCAGCGTAGGCGGGTCCCAAGAGACCCAGTACTTC.

The gene calls are TRBV5-1 and TRBJ2-3; possibly TRBD1 for D (5 bases). Trimming stripped 0 bases from V and 7 bases from J, with 12 bases between. The CDR3 sequence is 14 residues long. CDR1 and CDR2 from the germline V gene are SGHRS and YFSETQ. CDR3 bases: TGCGCCAGCAGCTTGGGGGGCGAATCGAATACGCAGTATTTT. Translating it yields CASSLGGESNTQYF.

The rearrangement links TRBV21-1 to TRBJ2-7; the D call in the table, TRBD2, was not verified against the DNA. TRBV21-1 is assigned pseudogene status. This CDR3 has 13 residues. In DNA, the CDR3 is TGTGCCAGCAGCAAAGCCTCGTCCTACGAGCAGTACTTC. Protein: CASSKASSYEQYF.

The rearrangement joins TRBV6-5 to TRBJ2-7; 10 bases are shared with TRBD1. Per germline, CDR1 MNHEY and CDR2 SVGAGI. Trimming removed 7 bases from V and 2 bases from J; junction bases left unmatched: 5. The CDR3 runs to 14 residues. CDR3 amino acids: CASTRTGGPYEQYF. CDR3 nucleotide sequence: TGTGCCAGCACTCGGACAGGGGGTCCCTACGAGCAGTACTTC.

The J gene is TRBJ1-2, the V gene TRBV2; 8 bases are a match to TRBD1. J was trimmed by 4 bases and V by 2 bases; bases with no gene match: 6. This CDR3 contains 15 residues. Germline values: CDR1 SNHLY, CDR2 FYNNEI. CDR3 DNA: TGTGCCAGCAGTGAAAGCCGAGACAGGGGCTATGGCTACACCTTC. This sequence encodes CASSESRDRGYGYTF.

The V and J genes are TRBV7-9 and TRBJ2-7, with D uncertain. The CDR3 runs 12 residues. V gave up 3 bases and J gave up 6 bases, with 9 bases separating them. Germline loops: CDR1 SEHNR, CDR2 FQNEAQ (reference sequence). The CDR3 region has the DNA TGTGCCAGCAGCTTTATAACAAGCGAGCAGTACTTC. Protein: CASSFITSEQYF.

This clone was detected only once. The junction does not match germline at one end; this may be a read error. The genes are TRBV30 and TRBJ2-1; 10 bases align to TRBD1. CDR1 and CDR2 from the germline V gene are GTSNPN and SVGIG (reference sequence). This CDR3 is 15 amino acids long. The CDR3: CRQGAHLTPYNEQFF. CDR3 DNA: TGCCGACAGGGGGCACACCTAACCCCCTACAATGAGCAGTTCTTC.

The table lists this clone with a few counts. The rearrangement uses TRBV14 and TRBJ2-7; D remains unclear. The CDR3 totals 14 residues. CDR1 is SGHDN and CDR2 is FVKESK in the germline V gene. Trimming pared 2 bases from V and 2 bases from J, leaving 10 bases between. The chain's CDR3 is CASSQSQVAYEQYF. DNA of the CDR3: TGTGCCAGCAGCCAATCGCAGGTAGCCTACGAGCAGTACTTC.

The V gene is TRBV5-6, the J gene TRBJ2-3; the match to TRBD2 covers 12 bases. J was trimmed by 2 bases and V by 0 bases; bases with no gene match: 4. The germline gives CDR1 SGHDT, CDR2 YYEEEE. The CDR3 extends over 17 amino acids. This CDR3 is CASSLVASGGVTDTQYF. CDR3 DNA sequence: TGTGCCAGCAGCTTGGTGGCTAGCGGGGGGGTCACAGATACGCAGTATTTT.